A single sample is the source of the 27 T cell receptor delta chains below, sequenced in a study of delta chain sequences of gamma delta T cells. TCRdb re-called clones from the 5' RACE reads via CATT. The sample lists about a thousand delta-chain clones, over 15% occurring once. What was sequenced was either unsorted cells or a sorted T cell fraction (not recorded which). The receptors shown here come from a human donor in good health.

Relative to its sample, this clone is medium-sized. The same CDR3 can be traced to other DNA sequences in this sample. The CDR3, as DNA: TGTGCCTGTGACACCCTTTTCCGGGCGGCTGCCACCCTATCCACCTCCACCGATAAACTCATCTTT. It specifies CACDTLFRAAATLSTSTDKLIF. V usage is TRDV2 and J usage is TRDJ1; D gene uncertain. This CDR3 region has 22 residues. The V end was cut by 0 bases, the J end by 1 base, with 32 bases between. Germline assignment: CDR1 GEAIGNYY and CDR2 EKD.

This clone is categorized as large. This chain uses TRDV1 with TRDJ1; 11 bases agree with TRDD3. In germline, CDR1 is TSWWSYY, CDR2 QGS. With 1 base clipped from V and 0 bases from J, the junction kept 25 bases outside the gene matches. The CDR3 runs 24 residues. The DNA of the CDR3 is TGTGCTCTTGGGGAACAAGGTCCTACACTACCCCCTGACTGGGGGATAGGGGACACCGATAAACTCATCTTT. Protein product: CALGEQGPTLPPDWGIGDTDKLIF.

This clone occurred once. J is TRDJ1 and V is TRDV2; 9 bases are shared with TRDD3. TCRdb offers no J gene call, so here the DNA was matched to germline to obtain one. CDR1 is GEAIGNYY and CDR2 is EKD in the germline V gene. J lost 5 bases, V lost 2 bases, and 5 bases had no gene match. CDR3 length: 14 amino acids. CDR3 protein: CACDRLGDPDKLIF. CDR3 coding DNA: TGTGCCTGTGACAGGCTGGGGGATCCAGATAAACTCATCTTT.

This clone is deemed medium-sized (0.01 to 0.1%). The genes are TRDV2 and TRDJ1; possibly TRDD3 for D (6 bases). Germline CDR1 reads GEAIGNYY; CDR2 reads EKD. There are 16 residues in the CDR3. V was clipped by 2 bases and J by 3 bases, with 18 bases between them. CDR3 DNA: TGTGCCTGTGACAAGCTGGGGACTTCCCGGTCCGATAAACTCATCTTT. It yields the protein CACDKLGTSRSDKLIF.

The J gene corresponds to TRDJ1; a V gene call is absent; TRDD3, the D gene given by the table, was not confirmed from the DNA. This CDR3 comprises 30 residues. The CDR3 DNA reads TGTGCTTCCGATCTCACTCTATCCGACAAGCAGTGGTATCAACGCAGAGTTTACTCAGTTGCTTTCTTGGGGGGCGATAAACTCATCTTT. It encodes CASDLTLSDKQWYQRRVYSVAFLGGDKLIF.

By share of the sample, this clone is medium-sized. This chain links TRDV2 with TRDJ1; 10 positions match TRDD3. After removal of 0 bases from V and 0 bases from J, the junction contained 27 bases not matched to a gene. This CDR3 comprises 24 residues. Germline CDR1 is GEAIGNYY and CDR2 is EKD. The CDR3 bases are TGTGCCTGTGACACCTTAGAAGCTTACCCTGTACTGGGGGATTCAGGGACCTACACCGATAAACTCATCTTT. It codes for CACDTLEAYPVLGDSGTYTDKLIF.

To note about this clone: The protein that TCRdb holds for this DNA derives from a much larger clone and differs from the translated DNA at residue 5, which likely indicates a read error; the protein shown here is translated from the DNA. The V gene remains uncalled, whereas the J gene is TRDJ4; TRDD3 reflects the table's D call only, with no check against the DNA. This CDR3 has 17 residues. The CDR3 reads CARIVSWGRRGIKTLIF. The CDR3 coding sequence is TGCGCTCGAATTGTCTCTTGGGGGAGGCGGGGGATAAAGACCCTGATCTTT.

Judged by abundance, this clone is medium-sized. CDR3 DNA: TGTGCCTGTGACCCGGCGCCATTTGAAGGGGTTGAGTCGGAGGAACTCATCTTT. Its translation is CACDPAPFEGVESEELIF. The chain recombines TRDV2 with TRDJ1; D not certain. Trimming took 3 bases from V and 9 from J, leaving 31 bases between them. The germline gives CDR1 GEAIGNYY, CDR2 EKD. This CDR3 comprises 18 residues.

Remarks on this clone: This likely came from a read error, as a far larger clone is one base away. The chain combines TRDV1 with TRDJ1; 11 bases match TRDD3. TCRdb gives no J gene; it was assigned here by matching the DNA to germline. Germline lookup yields CDR1 TSWWSYY and CDR2 QGS. With 3 bases clipped from V and 3 bases from J, the junction kept 21 bases outside the gene matches. This CDR3 spans 21 amino acids. In nucleotides, the CDR3 is TGTGCTCTTGGGGAGGCCTTGGGTGCGGGGTACTGGGGGATAGACCCCGATAAACTCATCTTT. Its translation: CALGEALGAGYWGIDPDKLIF.

This clone is judged medium-sized (0.01 to 0.1%). The J gene is TRDJ1, the V gene TRDV2; 8 positions match TRDD3. CDR3 length equals 21 residues. V gave up 4 bases and J gave up 0 bases; unmatched junction bases: 24. Germline V gene sequence: CDR1 GEAIGNYY, CDR2 EKD. The CDR3 bases are TGTGCCTGTGATTCTATACGTACTGGGGGTCAACACAACCCCCACACCGATAAACTCATCTTT. Encoded protein: CACDSIRTGGQHNPHTDKLIF.

On this clone: A read error may explain this, as a much larger clone is one base away. The rearrangement joins TRDV2 to TRDJ1, with 7 nucleotides matching TRDD3. Germline CDR1 GEAIGNYY, CDR2 EKD. Trimming removed 0 bases from V and 4 bases from J; junction bases left unmatched: 25. The CDR3 spans 21 residues. The CDR3 DNA reads as TGTGCCTGTGACACCGCCGGTTTTATTACTGGGGATCCGCCTAGGGACGATAAACTCATCTTT. Encoded protein: CACDTAGFITGDPPRDDKLIF.

This clone is medium-sized. The chain is built from TRDV2 and TRDJ1, with 9 bases that match TRDD3. Trimming cost V 3 bases and J 0 bases; bases outside gene matches: 19. The germline CDR1 and CDR2 sequences are GEAIGNYY and EKD. The length of the CDR3 is 20 residues. CDR3 residues: CACDPVGGDTNPYYTDKLIF. For the CDR3, the DNA is TGTGCCTGTGACCCGGTTGGAGGGGATACGAATCCATACTACACCGATAAACTCATCTTT.

This clone was picked up one time. This is likely an artifact of a read error, given a far larger clone one base away. The chain has TRDV2 and TRDJ1; 8 bases align to TRDD3. No J gene was available from TCRdb, and it was assigned here by a germline match of the DNA. J lost 4 bases, V lost 3 bases, and 9 bases had no gene match. This CDR3 is built from 15 residues. The germline V gene has CDR1 GEAIGNYY and CDR2 EKD. The CDR3 DNA sequence: TGTGCCTGTGACGGAGTGGGGGATCTACTCGATAAACTCATCTTT. This codes for CACDGVGDLLDKLIF.

This rearrangement joins TRDV2 to TRDJ1; the match to TRDD3 covers 7 bases. Assignment of the J gene here rests on matching the DNA to germline, because TCRdb gives none. J was trimmed by 0 bases and V by 0 bases; bases with no gene match: 6. Germline V CDR1 and CDR2: GEAIGNYY, EKD. This CDR3 is built from 16 residues. CDR3 amino acids: CACDTVWGLYTDKLIF. CDR3 sequence (DNA): TGTGCCTGTGACACCGTCTGGGGGTTGTACACCGATAAACTCATCTTT.

In regard to this clone: A read error is the likely source, as a far larger clone sits one nucleotide away. The chain employs TRDV2 and TRDJ1; D perhaps matches TRDD3 (6 bases). Because TCRdb records no J gene, it was assigned here through a match of the DNA to germline. CDR3 length: 21 residues. Trimming left V 4 bases short and J 0 bases short, with 32 bases between. Germline CDR1 is GEAIGNYY and CDR2 is EKD. CDR3 protein: CACDTVSSTLHGGTYTDKLIF. The CDR3 DNA reads TGTGCCTGTGATACCGTCTCCTCCACCCTTCATGGGGGGACTTACACCGATAAACTCATCTTT.

This clone rates as medium-sized. This chain uses TRDV2 with TRDJ1; 13 bases agree with TRDD3. This CDR3 comprises 18 residues. Germline V CDR1 and CDR2: GEAIGNYY, EKD. The trim removed 0 bases at V and 0 bases at J, leaving 6 bases unmatched. The CDR3 sequence: CACDTVATGGYDTDKLIF. CDR3 coding DNA: TGTGCCTGTGACACCGTGGCAACTGGGGGATACGACACCGATAAACTCATCTTT.

This clone rates as large (0.1 to 1%). The chain is built from TRDV2 and TRDJ1; D is perhaps TRDD3 (6 bases). V dropped 0 bases and J dropped 1 base, with 11 bases sitting between them. Germline V gene data show CDR1 as GEAIGNYY and CDR2 as EKD. The CDR3 loop spans 15 amino acids. CDR3 protein: CACDTLGAFTDKLIF. The CDR3 DNA sequence: TGTGCCTGTGACACCTTGGGGGCATTCACCGATAAACTCATCTTT.

This chain joins TRDV2 and TRDJ1, with 10 bases lining up with TRDD3. No J gene is reported in TCRdb; it was inferred here by comparing the DNA with germline. V lost 1 base to trimming and J lost 2 bases; unmatched junction nucleotides: 9. The CDR3 sequence is 17 residues long. CDR1 is GEAIGNYY, CDR2 EKD, per germline. The CDR3 spells CACDTVGLGDSTDKLIF. For the CDR3, the DNA is TGTGCCTGTGACACAGTTGGACTGGGGGATTCGACCGATAAACTCATCTTT.

The chain has TRDV2 and TRDJ1, with 13 bases matching TRDD3. Assignment of the J gene here rests on matching the DNA to germline, because TCRdb gives none. Trimming removed 3 bases from V and 3 bases from J; junction bases left unmatched: 6. CDR3 length equals 16 residues. Germline V gives CDR1 GEAIGNYY, CDR2 EKD. The CDR3 DNA sequence: TGTGCCTGTGACGTACTGGGGGATACGGTCCCCGATAAACTCATCTTT. It translates to CACDVLGDTVPDKLIF.

This clone has a handful of counts. The rearrangement links TRDV2 to TRDJ1; a possible D gene is TRDD3 (6 bases). In germline, CDR1 is GEAIGNYY, CDR2 EKD. The CDR3 has 17 amino acids. Trimming stripped 0 bases from V and 0 bases from J, with 16 bases between. The chain's CDR3 is CACDTVGGSHYTDKLIF. The DNA of the CDR3 is TGTGCCTGTGACACCGTGGGGGGCTCCCATTACACCGATAAACTCATCTTT.

Relative to its sample, this clone is medium-sized. V gene TRDV2 combines with J gene TRDJ1, with 10 bases lining up with TRDD3. The CDR3 is made up of 19 amino acids. Per germline, CDR1 GEAIGNYY and CDR2 EKD. V gave up 9 bases and J gave up 0 bases; unmatched junction bases: 21. The CDR3 region has the DNA TGTGCCGGGCATGTACTGGGGGATGCCTCTAAAATGGACACCGATAAACTCATCTTT. Its translation is CAGHVLGDASKMDTDKLIF.

This clone is medium-sized. V is TRDV2 and J is TRDJ1, with 9 bases fitting TRDD2. V lost 4 bases and J lost 0; bases outside the gene matches: 20. The CDR3 spans 20 residues. Germline assignment: CDR1 GEAIGNYY and CDR2 EKD. The CDR3 reads CACEDLPTPDTRGYTDKLIF. The CDR3, as DNA: TGTGCCTGTGAGGACCTTCCTACACCGGATACGCGGGGGTACACCGATAAACTCATCTTT.

This chain uses TRDV2 with TRDJ1; 8 bases align to TRDD3. The J gene, left out of TCRdb, was set here by checking the DNA against germline. CDR1 and CDR2 (germline): GEAIGNYY, EKD. J was trimmed by 0 bases and V by 0 bases; bases with no gene match: 17. This CDR3 is 20 amino acids long. The CDR3 protein is CACDTGWGTQDSWDTDKLIF. DNA of the CDR3: TGTGCCTGTGACACCGGCTGGGGGACCCAGGACTCCTGGGACACCGATAAACTCATCTTT.

The chain employs TRDV2 and TRDJ1; 13 bases are shared with TRDD3. TCRdb carries no J gene annotation; the J gene was assigned here by matching the DNA with germline. Trimming at V came to 3 bases and at J to 3 bases, leaving 6 bases not matched to a gene. This CDR3 comprises 16 residues. The germline V gene encodes CDR1 GEAIGNYY and CDR2 EKD. The CDR3 spells CACDRLGDTVPDKLIF. The CDR3 DNA follows: TGTGCCTGTGACCGACTGGGGGATACGGTCCCCGATAAACTCATCTTT.

Sample share makes this clone medium-sized (0.01 to 0.1%). V is TRDV2 and J is TRDJ1; 13 nucleotides line up with TRDD3. Looked up from germline, CDR1 is GEAIGNYY and CDR2 is EKD. The junction had 9 bases not matched to a gene; V was cut back by 0 bases and J by 3 bases. This CDR3 is built from 18 residues. Here the CDR3 reads CACDTVRTGGYAPDKLIF. As DNA, the CDR3 is TGTGCCTGTGACACCGTACGTACTGGGGGATACGCGCCCGATAAACTCATCTTT.

Of note for this clone: This likely traces to a read error, being one base from a far larger clone. This chain links TRDV2 with TRDJ1; 9 nucleotides agree with TRDD3. Germline matching of the DNA provided the J gene here, since TCRdb leaves it blank. The germline V gene encodes CDR1 GEAIGNYY and CDR2 EKD. This CDR3 has 15 amino acids. Trimming removed 3 bases from V and 2 bases from J; junction bases left unmatched: 6. The CDR3 is CACDLLLGDTDKLIF. The CDR3 DNA follows: TGTGCCTGTGACTTGCTTCTGGGGGATACCGATAAACTCATCTTT.

This clone was counted once. A far larger clone differs by one base, so this is likely a read error. Other nucleotide sequences from this sample produce the same CDR3. The V gene call reads TRDV2; no J gene was called; no check of the table's D call, TRDD3, against the DNA was made. CDR1 is GEAIGNYY, CDR2 EKD, per germline. This CDR3 region has 25 residues. CDR3 amino acids: CACDTVDPIGWGITIHTPYTDKLIF. DNA for the CDR3: TGTGCCTGTGACACCGTGGACCCGATAGGCTGGGGGATAACAATACATACTCCGTACACCGATAAACTAATCTTT.